The entry that follows covers one T cell receptor (beta chain) sequence. The clone's antigen remains unknown. CVID samples and control samples contributed equivalent amounts of genomic DNA as sequencing input. For every sample, a 60 bp segment covering the rearranged TCRbeta CDR3 region was amplified and then sequenced. The immunoSEQ assay, a bias-corrected multiplex PCR combined with high-throughput sequencing, was used for TCRbeta amplification. In the original analysis: Each unique nucleotide sequence was treated as a clone and annotated with V, D and J genes, copy number and frequency. Sequences were labeled productive if in frame, and non-productive if out of frame or containing stop codons. As previously described, Shannon's entropy was used to calculate clonality. The predicted amino acid sequences of productive clones were used to derive the mean CDR3 Kyte-Doolittle hydropathy. Using the R hclust function, scaled V gene usage was clustered hierarchically with Manhattan distance and complete linkage. To assess clone sharing by CDR3 amino acid sequence, 12 repertoires per group were resampled over 100 rounds. The repertoires were screened for some 70 published EBV-specific TCRbeta sequences and 245 published CMV-specific TCRbeta sequences. A couple of CVID samples yielding fewer than 10,000 sequences were excluded from analysis, leaving 42 CVID repertoires. In TCRdb, the immuneACCESS table is reduced to in-frame sequences with V and J assigned. These tables do not hold every clone; where another copy was compared, an unresolved V gene accounts for under half, and the others remain unexplained. V and J calls and clone size are given by that table; D and trimming were obtained from the DNA. For this sample the table reports about 34,000 clones, with no clone seen just once. Clones ranked in the top ten supply approximately 7% of the sample.

This specimen comes from a study of T cell clonality in common variable immunodeficiency (dated by TCRdb to about 2015). Here is what the overall study found, with its caveats: Although equal DNA input was used, an average of about 87,000 unique sequences per sample was obtained for controls, compared with about 30,000 for CVID samples. CVID TCRbeta sequences were reported to have fewer deletions and N-nucleotide insertions and to lack highly modified clones with 13 or more V deletions. CVID subjects shared fewer TCRbeta clones with each other than healthy controls did (p < 0.0001). According to the authors, finding the cause of the higher clonality in CVID would require sequencing the repertoires of T cell subpopulations. Differences among patients in the CVID cohort limited the correlations between repertoire features and clinical complications. Compared with healthy controls, CVID subjects showed increased TCRbeta clonality (t-test p = 0.018), a feature most characteristic of about a third of subjects.

Diagnosis of CVID followed standard criteria, namely serum IgG, IgA and/or IgM below the normal range together with specific antibody deficiency. There were around 45 subjects in the CVID group (roughly 15 female and approximately 30 male), ranging in age from 9 to 64 years, with a mean age of roughly 40. Predominantly Caucasian heritage was noted among both the CVID patients and the healthy controls. At the time of study participation, every CVID subject had been on replacement immunoglobulin therapy for at least one year. No CVID subject was ill or taking immunomodulatory or immunosuppressive medication when blood was collected. Heparinized peripheral whole blood samples of about 4.5 to 8.5 ml were collected from each donor. TCRbeta CDR3 repertoires were sequenced from genomic DNA of adults with common variable immune deficiency (CVID) and healthy adult controls. To isolate peripheral blood mononuclear cells, diluted blood was subjected to density centrifugation over Hypaque 1077 or Ficoll-Paque. Unsorted mononuclear cells served as the source of genomic DNA, which was extracted either by Qiagen column purification or by a centrifugation-based method.

The TCR sequence derives from a human donor with common variable immunodeficiency. The sample comprised peripheral blood mononuclear cells.

This receptor carries the CDR3 CASSLTSGNSYEQYF. CDR3 DNA (partial): TGTGCCAGCAGCTTAACTAGCGGGAACTCCTACGAG. Recombination linked TRBV7-2 to TRBJ2-7; 10 central bases correspond to TRBD2. The read ends 3 residues before the CDR3 terminus; that terminus is restored from the germline J gene. Relative to germline, V is missing 2 bases and J is missing 0 bases, with 1 base of the junction outside any gene match. Inclusive of the bounding cysteine and phenylalanine, the CDR3 is 15 residues long. The DNA has 36 bases, all within the CDR3, and is read from base 1. CDR1 and CDR2, per the germline V gene, are SGHTA and FQGNSA. Here the CDR3 is joined to the reference TRBV7-2 and TRBJ2-7 genes, and the full variable domain is: GAGVSQSPSNKVTEKGKDVELRCDPISGHTALYWYRQSLGQGLEFLIYFQGNSAPDKSGLPSDRFSAERTGGSVSTLTIQRTQQEDSAVYLCASSLTSGNSYEQYFGPGTRLTVT.